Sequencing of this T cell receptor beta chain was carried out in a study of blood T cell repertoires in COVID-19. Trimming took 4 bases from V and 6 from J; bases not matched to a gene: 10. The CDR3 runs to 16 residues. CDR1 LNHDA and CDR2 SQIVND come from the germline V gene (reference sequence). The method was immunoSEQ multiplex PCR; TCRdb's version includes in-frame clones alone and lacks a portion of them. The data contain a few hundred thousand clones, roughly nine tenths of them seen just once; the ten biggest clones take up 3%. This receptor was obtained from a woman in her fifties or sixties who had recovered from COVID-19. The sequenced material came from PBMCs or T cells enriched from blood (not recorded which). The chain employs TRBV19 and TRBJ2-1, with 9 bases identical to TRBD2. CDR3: CASSTPGTSPFNEQFF. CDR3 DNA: TGTGCCAGTAGTACACCCGGGACTAGCCCCTTCAATGAGCAGTTCTTC.